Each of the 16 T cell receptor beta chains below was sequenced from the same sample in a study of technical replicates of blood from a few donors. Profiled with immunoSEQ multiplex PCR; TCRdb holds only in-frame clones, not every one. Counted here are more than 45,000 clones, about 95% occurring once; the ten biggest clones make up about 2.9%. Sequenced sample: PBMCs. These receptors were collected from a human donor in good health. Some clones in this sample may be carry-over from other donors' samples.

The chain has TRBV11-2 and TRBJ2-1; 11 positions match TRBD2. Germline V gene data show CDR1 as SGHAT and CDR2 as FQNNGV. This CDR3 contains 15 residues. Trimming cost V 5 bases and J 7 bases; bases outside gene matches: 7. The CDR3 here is CASSPGLADSNEQFF. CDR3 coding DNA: TGTGCCAGCAGCCCGGGACTAGCGGATTCTAATGAGCAGTTCTTC. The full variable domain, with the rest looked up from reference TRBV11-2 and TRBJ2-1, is EAGVAQSPRYKIIEKRQSVAFWCNPISGHATLYWYQQILGQGPKLLIQFQNNGVVDDSQLPKDRFSAERLKGVDSTLKIQPAKLEDSAVYLCASSPGLADSNEQFFGPGTRLTVL.

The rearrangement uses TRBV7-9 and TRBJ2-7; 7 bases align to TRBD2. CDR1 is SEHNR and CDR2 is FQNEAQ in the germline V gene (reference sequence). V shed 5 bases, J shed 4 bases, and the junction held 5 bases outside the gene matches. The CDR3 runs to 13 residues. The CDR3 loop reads CASSPTSEYEQYF. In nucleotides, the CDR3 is TGTGCCAGCAGCCCTACTAGCGAGTACGAGCAGTACTTC.

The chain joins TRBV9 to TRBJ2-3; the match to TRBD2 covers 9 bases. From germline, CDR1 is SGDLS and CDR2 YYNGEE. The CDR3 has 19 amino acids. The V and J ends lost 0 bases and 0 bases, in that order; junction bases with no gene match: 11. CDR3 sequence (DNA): TGTGCCAGCAGCGTAGTAGATGATCTAGCGGGATCAAGCACAGATACGCAGTATTTT. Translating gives CASSVVDDLAGSSTDTQYF.

Here the CDR3 reads CATSRVKTGGWETQYF. In DNA, the CDR3 is TGTGCCACCAGCCGAGTGAAAACAGGGGGCTGGGAGACCCAGTACTTC. The chain has TRBV15 and TRBJ2-5; 9 bases are a match to TRBD1. CDR1 and CDR2 from the germline V gene are LNHNV and YYDKDF (reference sequence). CDR3 length equals 16 residues. V trimming: 5 bases; J trimming: 5 bases; junction bases outside the gene matches: 12.

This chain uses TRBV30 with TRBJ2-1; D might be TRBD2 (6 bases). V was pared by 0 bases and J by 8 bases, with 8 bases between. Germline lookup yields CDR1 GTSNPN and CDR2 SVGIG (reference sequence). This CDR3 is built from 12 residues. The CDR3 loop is CAWSVPGDEQFF. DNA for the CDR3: TGTGCCTGGAGTGTGCCGGGGGATGAGCAGTTCTTC. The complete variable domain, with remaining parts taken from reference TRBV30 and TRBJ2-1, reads SQTIHQWPATLVQPVGSPLSLECTVEGTSNPNLYWYRQAAGRGLQLLFYSVGIGQISSEVPQNLSASRPQDRQFILSSKKLLLSDSGFYLCAWSVPGDEQFFGPGTRLTVL.

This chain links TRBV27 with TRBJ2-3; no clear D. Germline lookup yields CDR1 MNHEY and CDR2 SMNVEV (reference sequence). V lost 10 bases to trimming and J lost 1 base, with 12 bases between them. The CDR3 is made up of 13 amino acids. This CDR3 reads CATLRLGTDTQYF. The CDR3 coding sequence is TGTGCCACCCTAAGACTCGGCACAGATACGCAGTATTTT.

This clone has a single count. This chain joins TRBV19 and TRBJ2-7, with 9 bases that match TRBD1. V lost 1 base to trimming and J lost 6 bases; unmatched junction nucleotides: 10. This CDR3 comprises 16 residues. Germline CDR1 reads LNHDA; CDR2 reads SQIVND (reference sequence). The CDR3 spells CASSIGQPGQGREQYF. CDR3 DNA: TGTGCCAGTAGTATAGGTCAACCGGGACAGGGCCGCGAGCAGTACTTC.

The CDR3 DNA follows: TGTGCCAGCAGTCCCCGCCCAACTTTCTTCCTATCGGATGGCTACACCTTC. Translation gives CASSPRPTFFLSDGYTF. The chain carries TRBV2 and TRBJ1-2; D call uncertain. CDR3 length: 17 amino acids. Germline V lookup: CDR1 SNHLY, CDR2 FYNNEI. With 5 bases removed from V and 6 bases from J, the gap between germline ends came to 25 bases.

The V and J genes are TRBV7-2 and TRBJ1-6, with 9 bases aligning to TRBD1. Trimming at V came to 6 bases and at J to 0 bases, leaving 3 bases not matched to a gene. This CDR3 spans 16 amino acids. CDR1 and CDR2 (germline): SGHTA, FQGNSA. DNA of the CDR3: TGTGCCAGCAGACTACAGGGGGCCTCCTATAATTCACCCCTCCACTTT. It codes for CASRLQGASYNSPLHF.

CDR3 in DNA: TGTGCCAGCAGCTTAGCAGGTGGACTCACGGCCCAGTACTTC. Translation gives CASSLAGGLTAQYF. The chain couples TRBV7-8 to TRBJ2-5, with D possibly TRBD2 on 5 matching bases. The CDR3 runs 14 residues. Germline V gives CDR1 SGHVS, CDR2 FQNEAQ. V lost 0 bases and J lost 9, with 14 bases in between.

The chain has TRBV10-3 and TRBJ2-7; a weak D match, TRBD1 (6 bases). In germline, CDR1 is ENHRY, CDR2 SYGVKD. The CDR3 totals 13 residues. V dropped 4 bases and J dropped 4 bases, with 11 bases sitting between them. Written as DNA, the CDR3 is TGTGCCATCAGTGCCGGCAGGGGTTACGAGCAGTACTTC. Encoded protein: CAISAGRGYEQYF.

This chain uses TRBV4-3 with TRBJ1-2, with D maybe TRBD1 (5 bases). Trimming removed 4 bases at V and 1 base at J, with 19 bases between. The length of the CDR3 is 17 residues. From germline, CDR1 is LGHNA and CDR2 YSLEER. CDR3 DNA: TGCGCCAGCAGCCCTGGGAACGCGGGACGGAATAACTATGGCTACACCTTC. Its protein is CASSPGNAGRNNYGYTF.

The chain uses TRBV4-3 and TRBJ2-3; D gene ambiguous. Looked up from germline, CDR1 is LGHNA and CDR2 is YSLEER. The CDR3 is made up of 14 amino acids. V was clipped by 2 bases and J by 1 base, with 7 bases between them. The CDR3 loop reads CASSQSTGTDTQYF. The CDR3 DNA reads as TGCGCCAGCAGCCAATCCACGGGCACAGATACGCAGTATTTT.

The CDR3 DNA sequence: TGTGCCAGCAGTAGACCCCTAGTGGATCCCACAGATACGCAGTATTTT. Encoded protein: CASSRPLVDPTDTQYF. The genes are TRBV7-2 and TRBJ2-3; D remains ambiguous. CDR1 is SGHTA, CDR2 FQGNSA, per germline. The V and J ends lost 6 bases and 2 bases respectively, with 18 bases between them. The CDR3 has 16 amino acids.

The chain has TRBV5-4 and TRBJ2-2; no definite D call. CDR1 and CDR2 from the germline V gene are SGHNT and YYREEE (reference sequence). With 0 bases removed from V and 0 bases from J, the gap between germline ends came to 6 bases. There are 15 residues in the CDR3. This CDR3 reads CASSLAVANTGELFF. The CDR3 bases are TGTGCCAGCAGCTTGGCGGTAGCGAACACCGGGGAGCTGTTTTTT.

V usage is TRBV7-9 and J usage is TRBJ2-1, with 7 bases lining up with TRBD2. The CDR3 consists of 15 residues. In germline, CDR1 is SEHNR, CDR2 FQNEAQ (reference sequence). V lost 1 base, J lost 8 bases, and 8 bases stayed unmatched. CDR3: CASSLVRGLSDEQFF. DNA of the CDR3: TGTGCCAGCAGCTTAGTAAGGGGACTATCGGATGAGCAGTTCTTC.